The 16 T cell receptor beta chains given below trace back to one sample, sequenced in a study of T-cell memory formation after mild COVID-19. TCRdb processed the 5' RACE reads anew with MiXCR; each CDR3 protein has one entry. The table lists about 400,000 distinct CDR3 sequences, approximately 24% of them singletons. The sample was PBMCs or a T cell subset sorted from them (not recorded which). These receptors were collected from an adult woman who had mild COVID-19 (a few samples of this study predate the infection). Cell type and time point are not known.

In this sample, this clonotype turned up a few times. The chain joins TRBV30 to TRBJ2-1; D perhaps matches TRBD1 (5 bases). The germline V gene has CDR1 GTSNPN and CDR2 SVGIG (reference sequence). Trimming took off 3 bases at V and 0 bases at J, with 9 bases between the two ends. This CDR3 contains 14 residues. DNA of the CDR3: TGTGCCTGGAGGCGGCAGGGCTCCTACAATGAGCAGTTCTTC. Amino acid sequence: CAWRRQGSYNEQFF. The variable domain in full, completed from reference TRBV30 and TRBJ2-1, reads SQTIHQWPATLVQPVGSPLSLECTVEGTSNPNLYWYRQAAGRGLQLLFYSVGIGQISSEVPQNLSASRPQDRQFILSSKKLLLSDSGFYLCAWRRQGSYNEQFFGPGTRLTVL.

The V gene is TRBV15, the J gene TRBJ2-1; D is perhaps TRBD2 (6 bases). The germline gives CDR1 LNHNV, CDR2 YYDKDF (reference sequence). This CDR3 spans 17 amino acids. V gave up 5 bases and J gave up 0 bases, with 17 bases separating them. The CDR3 loop reads CATSGGGGVGSYNEQFF. The DNA for the CDR3 is TGTGCCACCAGCGGAGGAGGCGGGGTAGGCTCCTACAATGAGCAGTTCTTC.

V is TRBV29-1 and J is TRBJ2-3; D not certain. Germline loops: CDR1 SQVTM, CDR2 ANQGSEA. Trimming took off 8 bases at V and 0 bases at J, with 21 bases between the two ends. The CDR3 is made up of 16 amino acids. The CDR3 sequence: CSSDPILGSSTDTQYF. The CDR3, as DNA: TGCAGCTCTGACCCGATACTTGGATCTAGCACAGATACGCAGTATTTT.

The chain is built from TRBV5-1 and TRBJ1-1; D is unresolved. The CDR3 sequence is 13 residues long. Per the germline V gene, CDR1 is SGHRS and CDR2 is YFSETQ. Trimming took 4 bases from V and 8 from J, leaving 15 bases between them. Here the CDR3 reads CASSLVREREAFF. The CDR3 bases are TGCGCCAGCAGCCTTGTCAGAGAGAGAGAAGCTTTCTTT.

This clonotype was recorded a few times. This chain joins TRBV7-2 and TRBJ2-2; 7 bases map to TRBD1. Germline loops: CDR1 SGHTA, CDR2 FQGNSA. Trimming cost V 3 bases and J 4 bases; bases outside gene matches: 2. The CDR3 has 14 amino acids. The DNA for the CDR3 is TGTGCCAGCAGCTTCGACAGGGCCACCGGGGAGCTGTTTTTT. Encoded protein: CASSFDRATGELFF.

This clonotype has just a few counts. This sequence joins TRBV21-1 and TRBJ1-2. TRBV21-1 is termed a pseudogene. The CDR3 runs to 11 residues. CDR3 sequence: CASIKGNGYTF. In DNA, the CDR3 is TGTGCCAGCATCAAGGGGAATGGCTACACCTTC.

The chain has TRBV10-3 and TRBJ2-7; D is unclear. CDR1 and CDR2 (germline): ENHRY, SYGVKD. This CDR3 spans 15 amino acids. V was trimmed by 7 bases and J by 3 bases, leaving 19 bases between them. The CDR3 here is CAINTKSGQVYEQYF. The CDR3 region has the DNA TGTGCCATCAACACGAAGTCCGGGCAAGTCTACGAGCAGTACTTC.

The table lists this clonotype with a few counts. The chain links TRBV4-1 to TRBJ2-1, with 11 bases aligning to TRBD1. There are 17 residues in the CDR3. In germline, CDR1 is MGHRA, CDR2 YSYEKL. V dropped 1 base and J dropped 6; count of bases not matched to a gene: 8. This chain's CDR3 is CASSQAPTGTGGNEQFF. Written as DNA, the CDR3 is TGCGCCAGCAGCCAAGCCCCGACCGGGACAGGGGGCAATGAGCAGTTCTTC.

This clonotype was recorded a few times. This rearrangement joins TRBV9 to TRBJ2-5, with D tentatively TRBD2 (5 bases). CDR1 and CDR2 from the germline V gene are SGDLS and YYNGEE. The CDR3 contains 13 residues. V was cut by 2 bases and J by 0 bases, with 5 bases left in between. The CDR3 region is CASSVGNQETQYF. The CDR3 coding sequence is TGTGCCAGCAGCGTCGGGAACCAAGAGACCCAGTACTTC.

This clonotype has just a few counts. This chain connects TRBV5-4 to TRBJ2-7; D is undetermined. V was cut by 2 bases and J by 0 bases, with 12 bases left in between. Germline V lookup: CDR1 SGHNT, CDR2 YYREEE (reference sequence). The CDR3 sequence is 15 residues long. The CDR3 loop reads CASSLFGGRSYEQYF. CDR3 bases: TGTGCCAGCAGCTTATTTGGCGGACGCTCCTACGAGCAGTACTTC.

The rearrangement links TRBV3-1 to TRBJ2-2, with unresolved D. V lost 3 bases, J lost 1 base, and 9 bases lay in between. Germline CDR1 and CDR2: LGHDT and YNNKEL (reference sequence). The CDR3 contains 15 residues. CDR3 DNA: TGTGCCAGCAGCCATCCTACTCAGAACACCGGGGAGCTGTTTTTT. It encodes CASSHPTQNTGELFF.

This clonotype has just a few counts. The rearrangement joins TRBV7-9 to TRBJ2-1; D ambiguous. The CDR3 sequence is 10 residues long. Germline assignment: CDR1 SEHNR and CDR2 FQNEAQ (reference sequence). V lost 3 bases, J lost 9 bases, and 3 bases lay in between. DNA for the CDR3: TGTGCCAGCAGCTTGACTGAGCAGTTCTTC. This encodes CASSLTEQFF.

The sample holds a few counts of this clonotype. The rearrangement uses TRBV7-6 and TRBJ1-1, with TRBD1 as a possible D gene (5 bases). The germline V and J ends were trimmed by 6 bases and 4 bases, with 15 bases remaining between them. Germline V CDR1 and CDR2: SGHVS, FNYEAQ. The CDR3 has 14 amino acids. The CDR3 loop is CASRSGTGSTEAFF. The CDR3 coding sequence is TGTGCCAGCAGGTCCGGGACGGGGAGCACTGAAGCTTTCTTT.

This clonotype appeared a few times. The V gene is TRBV10-3, the J gene TRBJ2-1; the match to TRBD2 covers 15 bases. The CDR3 consists of 18 residues. The germline V gene has CDR1 ENHRY and CDR2 SYGVKD. Trimming at V came to 2 bases and at J to 5 bases, leaving 7 bases not matched to a gene. The chain's CDR3 is CAISERTSGGAKNNEQFF. CDR3 coding DNA: TGTGCCATCAGTGAGAGGACTAGCGGGGGGGCCAAGAACAATGAGCAGTTCTTC.

This clonotype has just a few counts. The chain combines TRBV5-6 with TRBJ1-6; 7 bases line up with TRBD1. The CDR3 is made up of 15 amino acids. The ends lost 4 bases at V and 7 bases at J; junction bases unmatched: 8. In germline, CDR1 is SGHDT, CDR2 YYEEEE. CDR3 loop: CASSQGQLSNSPLHF. In DNA, the CDR3 is TGTGCCAGCAGCCAGGGACAGCTATCAAATTCACCCCTCCACTTT.

This clonotype has more than one count but fewer than ten. The V call is TRBV29-1, the J call TRBJ2-3; 10 bases agree with TRBD1. The J segment lost 6 bases and the V segment lost 1 base, leaving 19 bases of the junction unmatched. CDR1 and CDR2 (germline): SQVTM, ANQGSEA. The CDR3 sequence is 19 residues long. The CDR3 protein is CSVEVRKPSGTGASDTQYF. CDR3 coding DNA: TGCAGCGTTGAAGTCCGAAAGCCCTCCGGGACAGGGGCGTCGGATACGCAGTATTTT.